The clone carrying this T cell receptor (beta chain) was recorded a few times. Its matching antigen is unknown. This entry belongs to a study of cytomegalovirus exposure and HLA in healthy donors. Study observations and caveats: The authors assumed roughly uniform sequencing depth across donors for presence/absence analyses.

Germline CDR1 reads MGHRA; CDR2 reads YSYEKL. Trimming removed 1 base from V and 7 bases from J; junction bases left unmatched: 6. CDR3 length equals 15 residues. PCR used 60 Vbeta primers and 13 Jbeta primers. Profiled with immunoSEQ multiplex PCR; TCRdb holds only in-frame clones, not every one. The table records about 160,000 clones, around 80% of them present only once. The source of this sequence is a male donor in good health and CMV-seropositive. V is TRBV4-1 and J is TRBJ2-2; 7 nucleotides align to TRBD2. Sequenced: PBMCs. CDR3 DNA: TGCGCCAGCAGCCAAGCGAGCGGGGTGGGCGGGGAGCTGTTTTTT. This gives the protein CASSQASGVGGELFF.